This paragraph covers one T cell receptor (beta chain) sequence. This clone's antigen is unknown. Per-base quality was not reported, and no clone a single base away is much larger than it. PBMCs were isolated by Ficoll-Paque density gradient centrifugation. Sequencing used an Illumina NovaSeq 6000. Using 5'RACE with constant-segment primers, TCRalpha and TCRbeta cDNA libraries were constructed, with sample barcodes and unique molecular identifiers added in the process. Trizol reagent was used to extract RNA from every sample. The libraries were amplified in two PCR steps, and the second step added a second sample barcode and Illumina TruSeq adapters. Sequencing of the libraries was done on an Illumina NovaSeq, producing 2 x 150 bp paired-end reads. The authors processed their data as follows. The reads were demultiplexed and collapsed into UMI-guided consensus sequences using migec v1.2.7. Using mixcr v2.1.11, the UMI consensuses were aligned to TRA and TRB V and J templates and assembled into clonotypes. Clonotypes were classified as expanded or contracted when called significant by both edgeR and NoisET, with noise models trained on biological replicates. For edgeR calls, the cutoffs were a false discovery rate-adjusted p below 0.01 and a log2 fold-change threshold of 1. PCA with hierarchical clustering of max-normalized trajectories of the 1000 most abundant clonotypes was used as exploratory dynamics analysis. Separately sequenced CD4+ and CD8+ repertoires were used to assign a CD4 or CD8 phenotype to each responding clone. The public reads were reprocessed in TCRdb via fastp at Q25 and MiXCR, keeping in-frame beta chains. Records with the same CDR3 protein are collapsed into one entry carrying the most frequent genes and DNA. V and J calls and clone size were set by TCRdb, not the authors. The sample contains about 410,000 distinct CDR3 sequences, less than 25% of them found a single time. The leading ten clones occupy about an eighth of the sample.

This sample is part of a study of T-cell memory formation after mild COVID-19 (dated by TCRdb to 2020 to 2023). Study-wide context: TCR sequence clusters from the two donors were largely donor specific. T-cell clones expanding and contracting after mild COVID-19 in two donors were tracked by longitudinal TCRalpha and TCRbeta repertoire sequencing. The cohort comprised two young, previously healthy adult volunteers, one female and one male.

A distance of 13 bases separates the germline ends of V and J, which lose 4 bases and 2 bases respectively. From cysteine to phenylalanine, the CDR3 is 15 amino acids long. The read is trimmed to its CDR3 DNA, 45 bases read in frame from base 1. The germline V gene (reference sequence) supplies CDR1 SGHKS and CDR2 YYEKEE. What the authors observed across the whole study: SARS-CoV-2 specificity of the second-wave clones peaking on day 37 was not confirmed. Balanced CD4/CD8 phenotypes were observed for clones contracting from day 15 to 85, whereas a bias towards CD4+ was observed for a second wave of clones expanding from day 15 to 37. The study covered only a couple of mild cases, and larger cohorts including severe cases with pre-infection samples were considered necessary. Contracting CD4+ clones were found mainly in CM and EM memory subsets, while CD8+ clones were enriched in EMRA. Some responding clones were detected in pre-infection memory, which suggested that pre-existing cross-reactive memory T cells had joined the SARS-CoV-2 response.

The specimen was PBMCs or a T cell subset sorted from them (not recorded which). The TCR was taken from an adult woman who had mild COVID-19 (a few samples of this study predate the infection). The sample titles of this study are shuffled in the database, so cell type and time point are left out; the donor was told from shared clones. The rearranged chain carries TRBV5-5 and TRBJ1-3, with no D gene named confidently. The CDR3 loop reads CASSPFAAPGNTIYF. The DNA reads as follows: TGTGCCAGCAGCCCCTTCGCCGCCCCTGGAAACACCATATATTTT.